The 30 T cell receptor beta chains given below trace back to one sample, sequenced in a study of cytomegalovirus exposure and HLA in healthy donors. Primers for the PCR totalled 60 Vbeta and 13 Jbeta. The data were produced by immunoSEQ multiplex PCR, yet TCRdb's version contains in-frame clones alone and is incomplete. Altogether over 100,000 clones are present, roughly 68% being singletons, with the ten largest covering 0.85% to 0.9%. The specimen sequenced was PBMCs. These receptors were collected from a woman in her 30s in good health and CMV-seronegative.

The J gene is TRBJ1-2, the V gene TRBV6-1; the D is unclear. Germline V lookup: CDR1 MNHNS, CDR2 SASEGT. V was trimmed by 3 bases and J by 4 bases, leaving 9 bases between them. CDR3 length: 13 residues. In nucleotides, the CDR3 is TGTGCCAGCAGTGAGTTCAGTACCTATGGCTACACCTTC. It yields the protein CASSEFSTYGYTF.

This chain uses TRBV10-3 with TRBJ1-1, with 7 positions matching TRBD1. The CDR3 consists of 15 residues. Per the germline V gene, CDR1 is ENHRY and CDR2 is SYGVKD. V lost 7 bases, J lost 7 bases, and 15 bases stayed unmatched. This CDR3 reads CAINQPGQSFGEAFF. CDR3 coding DNA: TGTGCCATCAATCAGCCGGGACAGAGTTTCGGTGAAGCTTTCTTT.

The sample holds a few counts of this clone. The chain joins TRBV6-6 to TRBJ2-7, with 7 bases that match TRBD1. The V gene's germline CDR1 is MNHNY and CDR2 SVGAGI (reference sequence). The CDR3 spans 14 residues. V gave up 6 bases and J gave up 1 base; unmatched junction bases: 6. The CDR3: CASRPGQRSYEQYF. The CDR3 region has the DNA TGTGCCAGCAGGCCGGGACAGCGATCCTACGAGCAGTACTTC.

The gene calls are TRBV27 and TRBJ1-1, with D hard to call. Per the germline V gene, CDR1 is MNHEY and CDR2 is SMNVEV (reference sequence). V lost 4 bases to trimming and J lost 0 bases, with 6 bases between them. This CDR3 is built from 13 residues. CDR3 nucleotide sequence: TGTGCCAGCAGTTCAGGAATGAACACTGAAGCTTTCTTT. This gives the protein CASSSGMNTEAFF.

The V gene is TRBV27, the J gene TRBJ1-2; TRBD1 is a possible D gene (6 bases). Per the germline V gene, CDR1 is MNHEY and CDR2 is SMNVEV (reference sequence). The length of the CDR3 is 16 residues. With 3 bases removed from V and 0 bases from J, the gap between germline ends came to 14 bases. In DNA, the CDR3 is TGTGCCAGCAGTTTGAGGGGGACCAGAGCTAACTATGGCTACACCTTC. Amino acid sequence: CASSLRGTRANYGYTF.

A few counts support this clone. This chain joins TRBV5-1 and TRBJ2-2, with no clear D. The CDR3 loop spans 14 amino acids. V shed 7 bases and J shed 2 bases, with 12 bases lying between them. The germline CDR1 and CDR2 sequences are SGHRS and YFSETQ. CDR3 in amino acids: CASAEDTNTGELFF. DNA of the CDR3: TGCGCCAGCGCTGAGGATACTAACACCGGGGAGCTGTTTTTT.

This clone was found once. V and J are TRBV15 and TRBJ1-5, with a possible D match to TRBD1 (5 bases). Trimming removed 5 bases at V and 1 base at J, with 12 bases between. This CDR3 spans 15 amino acids. Germline lookup yields CDR1 LNHNV and CDR2 YYDKDF (reference sequence). CDR3 residues: CATSPHGGSNQPQHF. DNA for the CDR3: TGTGCCACCAGCCCGCACGGGGGAAGCAATCAGCCCCAGCATTTT.

This clone was observed a handful of times. This rearrangement joins TRBV6-5 to TRBJ1-1; no clear D. The CDR3 consists of 14 residues. CDR1 and CDR2 (germline): MNHEY, SVGAGI. The V and J ends lost 7 bases and 0 bases respectively, with 12 bases between them. This CDR3 is CASTDTSMNTEAFF. In DNA, the CDR3 is TGTGCCAGCACCGACACCTCTATGAACACTGAAGCTTTCTTT.

This clone was detected only once. The chain is built from TRBV6-5 and TRBJ2-3; no clear D. Trimming stripped 5 bases from V and 10 bases from J, with 13 bases between. CDR3 length: 12 residues. Germline CDR1 is MNHEY and CDR2 is SVGAGI. This CDR3 is CASSPYRSAQYF. Written as DNA, the CDR3 is TGTGCCAGCAGTCCTTATAGATCGGCGCAGTATTTT.

This clone was observed a few times. The chain uses TRBV2 and TRBJ2-5, with 7 bases lining up with TRBD1. Germline V gene lookup returns CDR1 SNHLY and CDR2 FYNNEI. The CDR3 contains 15 residues. The V gene end was trimmed by 6 bases and the J gene end by 1 base; junction bases not matched to a gene: 8. The CDR3 protein is CASRLSDRAQETQYF. Written as DNA, the CDR3 is TGTGCCAGCAGGCTTTCCGACAGGGCCCAAGAGACCCAGTACTTC.

The chain is built from TRBV4-3 and TRBJ1-5; D may be TRBD1 (5 bases). The CDR3 is 16 residues long. Deletions cut 0 bases from V and 2 bases from J, with 11 bases between. CDR1 and CDR2 from the germline V gene are LGHNA and YSLEER. CDR3 in DNA: TGCGCCAGCAGCCAAGAACTGGGGCCGGGCAATCAGCCCCAGCATTTT. This sequence encodes CASSQELGPGNQPQHF.

This clone has only one observation. The chain is built from TRBV30 and TRBJ1-5; weak D call: TRBD1 (6 bases). With 4 bases removed from V and 7 bases from J, the gap between germline ends came to 14 bases. Germline V lookup: CDR1 GTSNPN, CDR2 SVGIG (reference sequence). The CDR3 has 13 amino acids. CDR3 loop: CAWTRGLRQPQHF. DNA of the CDR3: TGTGCCTGGACCAGGGGATTAAGACAGCCCCAGCATTTT.

The rearrangement uses TRBV6-4 and TRBJ2-3, with D possibly TRBD2 on 6 matching bases. The CDR3 runs 17 residues. Trimming took off 0 bases at V and 1 base at J, with 14 bases between the two ends. CDR1 and CDR2 from the germline V gene are MRHNA and SNTAGT. The CDR3 DNA sequence: TGTGCCAGCAGTGACTCTAACGGTGGGGAGGGCACAGATACGCAGTATTTT. Amino acids: CASSDSNGGEGTDTQYF.

The V gene is TRBV30, the J gene TRBJ1-4; D not resolved. V dropped 3 bases and J dropped 8 bases, with 19 bases sitting between them. This CDR3 is built from 15 residues. The germline CDR1 and CDR2 sequences are GTSNPN and SVGIG (reference sequence). Written as DNA, the CDR3 is TGTGCCTGGAGCCAACCGGGTGTTTCGCTAGAAAAACTGTTTTTT. Translating gives CAWSQPGVSLEKLFF.

The chain combines TRBV5-1 with TRBJ2-1, with D maybe TRBD2 (6 bases). V was shortened by 4 bases and J by 2 bases, with 13 bases between the two germline ends. The CDR3 totals 15 residues. Germline V gives CDR1 SGHRS, CDR2 YFSETQ. CDR3 residues: CASSPEGTTYNEQFF. CDR3 coding DNA: TGCGCCAGCAGCCCGGAGGGTACGACCTACAATGAGCAGTTCTTC.

This clone was recorded a few times. The chain is built from TRBV5-1 and TRBJ2-7; 11 bases line up with TRBD2. Trimming took 0 bases from V and 3 from J; bases not matched to a gene: 5. The V gene's germline CDR1 is SGHRS and CDR2 YFSETQ. This CDR3 comprises 16 residues. CDR3 sequence reads: CASSLETGLAVYEQYF. The CDR3 DNA follows: TGCGCCAGCAGCTTGGAAACGGGACTAGCGGTCTACGAGCAGTACTTC. The full variable domain, in which reference TRBV5-1 and TRBJ2-7 provide the parts outside the CDR3, is KAGVTQTPRYLIKTRGQQVTLSCSPISGHRSVSWYQQTPGQGLQFLFEYFSETQRNKGNFPGRFSGRQFSNSRSEMNVSTLELGDSALYLCASSLETGLAVYEQYFGPGTRLTVT.

This chain joins TRBV6-5 and TRBJ1-4, with 8 bases lining up with TRBD1. The length of the CDR3 is 14 residues. The germline V gene encodes CDR1 MNHEY and CDR2 SVGAGI. The V and J ends lost 6 bases and 5 bases, in that order; junction bases with no gene match: 5. The CDR3 sequence: CASRPGTGNEKLFF. Written as DNA, the CDR3 is TGTGCCAGCAGGCCCGGGACAGGCAATGAAAAACTGTTTTTT.

The chain joins TRBV4-3 to TRBJ1-2; the D gene is possibly TRBD1 (6 bases). Trimming took off 5 bases at V and 1 base at J, with 11 bases between the two ends. CDR1 and CDR2 from the germline V gene are LGHNA and YSLEER. This CDR3 region has 14 residues. The CDR3 DNA sequence: TGCGCCAGCAGCATTTCACAGGGTAACTATGGCTACACCTTC. Translation gives CASSISQGNYGYTF.

The rearrangement uses TRBV11-3 and TRBJ2-7; D is ambiguous. Between the trimmed V and J ends, which lost 6 bases and 2 bases, there was a span of 8 bases. The CDR3 consists of 12 residues. The V gene's germline CDR1 is SGHNT and CDR2 YENEEA. The CDR3 DNA is TGTGCCAGCAGGTTCGACACCTACGAGCAGTACTTC. It is translated as CASRFDTYEQYF. The full variable domain, its missing parts supplied by reference TRBV11-3 and TRBJ2-7, is EAGVVQSPRYKIIEKKQPVAFWCNPISGHNTLYWYLQNLGQGPELLIRYENEEAVDDSQLPKDRFSAERLKGVDSTLKIQPAELGDSAVYLCASRFDTYEQYFGPGTRLTVT.

This chain uses TRBV7-6 with TRBJ2-2; no clear D gene. The V gene's germline CDR1 is SGHVS and CDR2 FNYEAQ. Trimming pared 1 base from V and 3 bases from J, leaving 6 bases between. This CDR3 spans 14 amino acids. The CDR3 here is CASSLVTDTGELFF. CDR3 in DNA: TGTGCCAGCAGCTTAGTCACGGACACCGGGGAGCTGTTTTTT.

The chain couples TRBV19 to TRBJ1-1; the match to TRBD1 covers 8 bases. The CDR3 totals 12 residues. V was clipped by 3 bases and J by 10 bases; unmatched bases: 4. In germline, CDR1 is LNHDA, CDR2 SQIVND (reference sequence). CDR3 sequence: CASSIGQGRAFF. CDR3 sequence (DNA): TGTGCCAGTAGTATCGGACAGGGAAGAGCTTTCTTT.

This clone appeared a single time. The chain employs TRBV7-9 and TRBJ1-1, with D uncertain. CDR1 is SEHNR and CDR2 is FQNEAQ in the germline V gene (reference sequence). The CDR3 contains 16 residues. Trimming took 5 bases from V and 4 from J, leaving 20 bases between them. CDR3 DNA: TGTGCCAGCAGCGGCCCTCTTGTGGGCGGAGGCACTGAAGCTTTCTTT. This gives the protein CASSGPLVGGGTEAFF.

The chain couples TRBV7-9 to TRBJ2-7; 8 bases are a match to TRBD2. This CDR3 is 15 amino acids long. In germline, CDR1 is SEHNR, CDR2 FQNEAQ (reference sequence). V lost 0 bases, J lost 0 bases, and 1 base stayed unmatched. The DNA of the CDR3 is TGTGCCAGCAGCTTAGCAAGCGGGAGCTCCTACGAGCAGTACTTC. It yields the protein CASSLASGSSYEQYF.

The chain is built from TRBV27 and TRBJ1-1; a weak D match, TRBD1 (5 bases). The CDR3 is made up of 16 amino acids. V gave up 4 bases and J gave up 1 base, with 16 bases separating them. Germline CDR1 and CDR2: MNHEY and SMNVEV (reference sequence). CDR3 amino acids: CASSSPTGDGNTEAFF. CDR3 nucleotides: TGTGCCAGCAGTTCCCCGACGGGGGACGGGAACACTGAAGCTTTCTTT.

This clone showed up just a few times. The genes are TRBV6-5 and TRBJ2-1; TRBD2 matches at 7 bases. J gave up 2 bases and V 4 bases, and 5 bases lay outside the gene matches. The CDR3 is 15 amino acids. Germline V lookup: CDR1 MNHEY, CDR2 SVGAGI. The CDR3 DNA reads TGTGCCAGCAGTTCCCCAGCGGGGACCTACAATGAGCAGTTCTTC. Translated, it gives CASSSPAGTYNEQFF.

The rearrangement links TRBV5-6 to TRBJ1-1, with 11 bases lining up with TRBD1. The V gene's germline CDR1 is SGHDT and CDR2 YYEEEE. The CDR3 consists of 18 residues. The V segment lost 2 bases and the J segment 7 bases; nucleotides outside the gene matches: 16. The CDR3, as DNA: TGTGCCAGCAGCTTCTTTAGGGCCGGGACAGGGGGTGCCGGTGAAGCTTTCTTT. Amino acids: CASSFFRAGTGGAGEAFF.

V is TRBV2 and J is TRBJ1-5; TRBD1 matches 9 bases. This CDR3 comprises 15 residues. V was clipped by 6 bases and J by 0 bases; unmatched bases: 3. From germline, CDR1 is SNHLY and CDR2 FYNNEI. The CDR3 DNA is TGTGCCAGCAGGGGGACAGGGAATAGCAATCAGCCCCAGCATTTT. Protein sequence: CASRGTGNSNQPQHF.

This clone was picked up a small number of times. The rearrangement uses TRBV7-9 and TRBJ1-4; D gene unclear. The CDR3 contains 15 residues. Trimming stripped 5 bases from V and 7 bases from J, with 17 bases between. Germline values: CDR1 SEHNR, CDR2 FQNEAQ (reference sequence). The CDR3: CASSVWLGSGEKLFF. CDR3 sequence (DNA): TGTGCCAGCAGCGTGTGGTTGGGTTCAGGTGAAAAACTGTTTTTT.

The chain couples TRBV5-4 to TRBJ2-3; 8 nucleotides align to TRBD2. This CDR3 has 15 residues. After removal of 3 bases from V and 3 bases from J, the junction contained 6 bases not matched to a gene. Germline CDR1 and CDR2: SGHNT and YYREEE (reference sequence). The CDR3 sequence: CASSSAASGTDTQYF. CDR3 DNA: TGTGCCAGCAGCTCCGCGGCTAGCGGGACAGATACGCAGTATTTT.

The J gene is TRBJ2-5, the V gene TRBV4-2; maybe TRBD2 (5 bases). This CDR3 has 13 residues. V gave up 1 base and J gave up 7 bases, with 10 bases separating them. Germline assignment: CDR1 LGHNA and CDR2 YNFKEQ. CDR3 loop: CASSQGEGATQYF. The CDR3 region has the DNA TGTGCCAGCAGCCAAGGAGAGGGAGCGACCCAGTACTTC.